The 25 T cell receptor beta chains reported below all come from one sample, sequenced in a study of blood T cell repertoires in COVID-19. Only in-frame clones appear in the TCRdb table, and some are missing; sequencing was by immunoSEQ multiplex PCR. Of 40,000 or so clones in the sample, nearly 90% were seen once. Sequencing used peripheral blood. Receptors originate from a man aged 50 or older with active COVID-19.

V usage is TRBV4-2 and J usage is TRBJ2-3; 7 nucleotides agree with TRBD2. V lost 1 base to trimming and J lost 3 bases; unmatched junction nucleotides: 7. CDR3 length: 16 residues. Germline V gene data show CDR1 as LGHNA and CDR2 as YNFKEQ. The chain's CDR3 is CASSQVLRGRTDTQYF. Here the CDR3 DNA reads TGTGCCAGCAGCCAAGTATTGCGGGGGAGAACAGATACGCAGTATTTT.

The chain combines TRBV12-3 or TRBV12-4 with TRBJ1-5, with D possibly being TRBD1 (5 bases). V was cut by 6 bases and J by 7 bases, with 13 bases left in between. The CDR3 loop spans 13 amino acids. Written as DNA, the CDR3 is TGTGCCAGCAGCCCCGGACATTACCAGCCCCAGCATTTT. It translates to CASSPGHYQPQHF.

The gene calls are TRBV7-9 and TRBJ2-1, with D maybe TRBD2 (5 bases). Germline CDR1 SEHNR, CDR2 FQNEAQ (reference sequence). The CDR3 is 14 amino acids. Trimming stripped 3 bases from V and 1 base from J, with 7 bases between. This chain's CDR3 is CASSLPGSYNEQFF. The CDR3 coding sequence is TGTGCCAGCAGCTTGCCGGGGTCCTACAATGAGCAGTTCTTC. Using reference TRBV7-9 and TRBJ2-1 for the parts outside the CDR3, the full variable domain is DTGVSQNPRHKITKRGQNVTFRCDPISEHNRLYWYRQTLGQGPEFLTYFQNEAQLEKSRLLSDRFSAERPKGSFSTLEIQRTEQGDSAMYLCASSLPGSYNEQFFGPGTRLTVL.

CDR3 sequence reads: CASSEAVGTYNEQFF. DNA of the CDR3: TGTGCCAGCAGTGAAGCGGTCGGGACCTACAATGAGCAGTTCTTC. V and J are TRBV2 and TRBJ2-1; possible D gene TRBD2, 5 bases. The CDR3 length is 15 residues. Trimming removed 0 bases from V and 2 bases from J, with 8 bases in between. Per the germline V gene, CDR1 is SNHLY and CDR2 is FYNNEI.

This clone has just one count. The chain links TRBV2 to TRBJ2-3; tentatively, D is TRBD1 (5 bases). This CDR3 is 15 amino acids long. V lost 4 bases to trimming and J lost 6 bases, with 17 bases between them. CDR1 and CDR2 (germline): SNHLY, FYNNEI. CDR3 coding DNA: TGTGCCAGCAGTGGTTGGAGCAGTCAGGGTGATACGCAGTATTTT. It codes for CASSGWSSQGDTQYF. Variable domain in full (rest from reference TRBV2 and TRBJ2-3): EPEVTQTPSHQVTQMGQEVILRCVPISNHLYFYWYRQILGQKVEFLVSFYNNEISEKSEIFDDQFSVERPDGSNFTLKIRSTKLEDSAMYFCASSGWSSQGDTQYFGPGTRLTVL.

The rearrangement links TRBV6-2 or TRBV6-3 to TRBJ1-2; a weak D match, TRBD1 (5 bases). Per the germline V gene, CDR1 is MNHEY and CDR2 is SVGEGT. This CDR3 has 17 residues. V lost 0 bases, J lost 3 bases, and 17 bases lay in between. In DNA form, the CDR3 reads TGTGCCAGCAGTTACTCCCCACGGGGGAGGGAGCACTATGGCTACACCTTC. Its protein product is CASSYSPRGREHYGYTF.

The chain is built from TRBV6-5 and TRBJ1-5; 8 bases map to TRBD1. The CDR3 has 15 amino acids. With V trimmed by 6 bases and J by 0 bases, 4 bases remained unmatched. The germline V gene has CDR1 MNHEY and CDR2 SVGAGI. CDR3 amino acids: CASRDRVYSNQPQHF. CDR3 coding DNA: TGTGCCAGCAGGGACAGGGTTTATAGCAATCAGCCCCAGCATTTT.

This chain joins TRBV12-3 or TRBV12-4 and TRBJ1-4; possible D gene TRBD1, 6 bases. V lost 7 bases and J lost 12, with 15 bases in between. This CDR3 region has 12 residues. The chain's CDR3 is CASMSEGGELFF. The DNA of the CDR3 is TGTGCCAGCATGTCTGAAGGGGGGGAACTGTTTTTT.

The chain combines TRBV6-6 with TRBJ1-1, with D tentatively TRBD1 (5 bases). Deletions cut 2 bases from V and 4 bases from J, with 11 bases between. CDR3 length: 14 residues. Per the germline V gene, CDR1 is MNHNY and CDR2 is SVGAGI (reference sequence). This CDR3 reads CASSYGRVGTEAFF. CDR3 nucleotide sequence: TGTGCCAGCAGTTACGGCAGGGTCGGCACTGAAGCTTTCTTT.

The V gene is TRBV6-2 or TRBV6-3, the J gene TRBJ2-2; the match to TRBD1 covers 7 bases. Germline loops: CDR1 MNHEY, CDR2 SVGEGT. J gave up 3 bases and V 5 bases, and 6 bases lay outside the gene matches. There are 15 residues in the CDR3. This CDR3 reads CASSPGTVYTGELFF. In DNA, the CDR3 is TGTGCCAGCAGTCCCGGGACAGTATACACCGGGGAGCTGTTTTTT.

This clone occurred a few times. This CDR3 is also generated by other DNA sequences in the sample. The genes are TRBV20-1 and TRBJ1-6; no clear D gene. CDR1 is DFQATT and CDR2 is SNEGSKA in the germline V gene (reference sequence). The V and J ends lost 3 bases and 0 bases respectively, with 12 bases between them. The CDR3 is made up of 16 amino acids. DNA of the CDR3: TGCAGTGCTAGTCGGAGTTCGAGCTCCTATAATTCACCCCTCCACTTT. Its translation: CSASRSSSSYNSPLHF.

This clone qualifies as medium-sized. The CDR3 sequence: CASSPSGGDTGELFF. For the CDR3, the DNA is TGTGCCAGCAGCCCGTCAGGGGGCGACACCGGGGAGCTGTTTTTT. V is TRBV6-4 and J is TRBJ2-2, with 8 bases matching TRBD1. The CDR3 contains 15 residues. Germline loops: CDR1 MRHNA, CDR2 SNTAGT. V was clipped by 6 bases and J by 3 bases; unmatched bases: 6.

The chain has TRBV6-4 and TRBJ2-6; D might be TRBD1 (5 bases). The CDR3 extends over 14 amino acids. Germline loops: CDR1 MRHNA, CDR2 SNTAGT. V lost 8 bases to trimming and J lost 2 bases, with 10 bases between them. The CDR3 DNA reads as TGTGCCAGCGCCAGGGCAGCTGGGGCCAACGTCCTGACTTTC. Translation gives CASARAAGANVLTF.

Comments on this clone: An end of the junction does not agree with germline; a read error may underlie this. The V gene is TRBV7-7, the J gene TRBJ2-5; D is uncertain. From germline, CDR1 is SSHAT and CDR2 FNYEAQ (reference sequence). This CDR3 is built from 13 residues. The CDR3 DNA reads TGTGCTAGCAGCTTATCAGGATCGGAGACCCAGTACTTC. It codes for CASSLSGSETQYF.

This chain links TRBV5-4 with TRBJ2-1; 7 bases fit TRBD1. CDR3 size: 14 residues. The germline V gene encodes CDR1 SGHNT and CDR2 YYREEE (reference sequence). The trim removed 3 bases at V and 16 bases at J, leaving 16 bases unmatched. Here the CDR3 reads CASSWDSPSPVSFF. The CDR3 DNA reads TGTGCCAGCAGCTGGGACAGTCCCTCCCCGGTCAGCTTCTTC.

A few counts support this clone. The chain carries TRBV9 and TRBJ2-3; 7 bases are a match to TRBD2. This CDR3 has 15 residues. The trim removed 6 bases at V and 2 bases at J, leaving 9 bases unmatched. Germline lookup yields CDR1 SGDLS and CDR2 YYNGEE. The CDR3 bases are TGTGCCAGCACCCTTAGCGGGCTCCCCACAGATACGCAGTATTTT. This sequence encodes CASTLSGLPTDTQYF.

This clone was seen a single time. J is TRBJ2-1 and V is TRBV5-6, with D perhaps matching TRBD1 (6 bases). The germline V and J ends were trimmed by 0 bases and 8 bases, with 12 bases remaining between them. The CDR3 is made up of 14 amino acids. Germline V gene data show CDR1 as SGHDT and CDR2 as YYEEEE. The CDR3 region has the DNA TGTGCCAGCAGCTTGGCCGGCAGGGGCGATGAGCAGTTCTTC. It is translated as CASSLAGRGDEQFF.

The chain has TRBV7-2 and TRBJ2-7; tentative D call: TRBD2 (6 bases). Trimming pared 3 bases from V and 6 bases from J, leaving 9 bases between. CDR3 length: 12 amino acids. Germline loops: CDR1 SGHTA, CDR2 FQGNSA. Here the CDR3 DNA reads TGTGCCAGCAGCTTTAGGGGAGGCGAGCAGTACTTC. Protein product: CASSFRGGEQYF.

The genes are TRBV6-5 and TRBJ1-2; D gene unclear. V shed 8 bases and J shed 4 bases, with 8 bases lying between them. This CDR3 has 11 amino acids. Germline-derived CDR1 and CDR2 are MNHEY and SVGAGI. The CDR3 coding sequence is TGTGCCAGCGTTTCATTCTATGGCTACACCTTC. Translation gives CASVSFYGYTF.

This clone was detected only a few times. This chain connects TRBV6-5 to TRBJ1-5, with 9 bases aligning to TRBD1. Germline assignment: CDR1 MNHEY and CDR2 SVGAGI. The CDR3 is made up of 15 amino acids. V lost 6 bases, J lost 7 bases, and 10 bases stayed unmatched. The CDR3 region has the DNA TGTGCCAGCAGAACCGGGACAGGGACTGGGCAGCCCCAGCATTTT. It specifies CASRTGTGTGQPQHF.

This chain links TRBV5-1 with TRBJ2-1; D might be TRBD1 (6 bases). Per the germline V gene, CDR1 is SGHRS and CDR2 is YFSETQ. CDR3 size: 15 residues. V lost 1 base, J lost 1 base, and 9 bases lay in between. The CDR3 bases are TGCGCCAGCAGCTTGTCAACAGGGTCCTACAATGAGCAGTTCTTC. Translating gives CASSLSTGSYNEQFF.

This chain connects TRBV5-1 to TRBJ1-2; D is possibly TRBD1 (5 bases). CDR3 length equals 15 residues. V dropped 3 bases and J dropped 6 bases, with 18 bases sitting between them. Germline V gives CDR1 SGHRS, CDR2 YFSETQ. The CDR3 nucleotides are TGCGCCAGCAGCTCAAGGGACTCCCAACGTGATGGCTACACCTTC. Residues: CASSSRDSQRDGYTF. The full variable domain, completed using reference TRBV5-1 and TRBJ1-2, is KAGVTQTPRYLIKTRGQQVTLSCSPISGHRSVSWYQQTPGQGLQFLFEYFSETQRNKGNFPGRFSGRQFSNSRSEMNVSTLELGDSALYLCASSSRDSQRDGYTFGSGTRLTVV.

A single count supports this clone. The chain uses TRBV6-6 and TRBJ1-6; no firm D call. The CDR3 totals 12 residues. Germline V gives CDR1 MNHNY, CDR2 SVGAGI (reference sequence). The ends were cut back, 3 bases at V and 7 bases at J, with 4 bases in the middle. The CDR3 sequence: CASSYLNSPLHF. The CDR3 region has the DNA TGTGCCAGCAGTTATCTGAATTCACCCCTCCACTTT.

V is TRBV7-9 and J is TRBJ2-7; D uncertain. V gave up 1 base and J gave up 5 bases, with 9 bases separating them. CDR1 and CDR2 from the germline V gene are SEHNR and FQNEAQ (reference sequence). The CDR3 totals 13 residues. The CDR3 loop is CASSLDSLDEQYF. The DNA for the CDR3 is TGTGCCAGCAGCTTAGACAGTTTGGACGAGCAGTACTTC. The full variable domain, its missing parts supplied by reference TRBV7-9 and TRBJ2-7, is DTGVSQNPRHKITKRGQNVTFRCDPISEHNRLYWYRQTLGQGPEFLTYFQNEAQLEKSRLLSDRFSAERPKGSFSTLEIQRTEQGDSAMYLCASSLDSLDEQYFGPGTRLTVT.

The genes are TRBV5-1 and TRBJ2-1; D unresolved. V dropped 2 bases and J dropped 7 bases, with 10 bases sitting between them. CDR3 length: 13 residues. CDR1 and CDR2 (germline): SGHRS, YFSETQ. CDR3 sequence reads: CASSFWQANEQFF. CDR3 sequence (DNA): TGCGCCAGCAGCTTTTGGCAGGCGAATGAGCAGTTCTTC. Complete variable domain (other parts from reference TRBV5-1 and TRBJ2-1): KAGVTQTPRYLIKTRGQQVTLSCSPISGHRSVSWYQQTPGQGLQFLFEYFSETQRNKGNFPGRFSGRQFSNSRSEMNVSTLELGDSALYLCASSFWQANEQFFGPGTRLTVL.